This T cell receptor (beta chain) was profiled in a study of blood T cell repertoires in COVID-19. The overall study: COVID-19 samples, acute and convalescent, were from the United States, Italy and Spain. The cDNA or gDNA used as material had been derived from T cells, B-cell-depleted T cells, or PBMCs.

The CDR3 covers 15 residues. Between the trimmed V and J ends, which lost 5 bases and 4 bases, there was a span of 15 bases. Germline V CDR1 and CDR2: SGHTA, FQGNSA. Original analysis: Using reference gene primer amplification, nucleated cell counts were estimated. The table came from immunoSEQ multiplex PCR; TCRdb's copy has only in-frame clones and leaves some out. V and J calls and clone size are those listed in that table; D and trimming were worked out from the DNA. In the table there are some 100,000 clones, 75% to 85% of which are singletons. The TCR was taken from a human donor in a cohort sampled during active COVID-19. The chain combines TRBV7-2 with TRBJ2-1; D possibly corresponds to TRBD2 (6 bases). The sample comprised peripheral blood. This chain's CDR3 is CASSTFSGPYNEQFF. The CDR3 bases are TGTGCCAGCAGCACTTTTAGCGGACCTTACAATGAGCAGTTCTTC.